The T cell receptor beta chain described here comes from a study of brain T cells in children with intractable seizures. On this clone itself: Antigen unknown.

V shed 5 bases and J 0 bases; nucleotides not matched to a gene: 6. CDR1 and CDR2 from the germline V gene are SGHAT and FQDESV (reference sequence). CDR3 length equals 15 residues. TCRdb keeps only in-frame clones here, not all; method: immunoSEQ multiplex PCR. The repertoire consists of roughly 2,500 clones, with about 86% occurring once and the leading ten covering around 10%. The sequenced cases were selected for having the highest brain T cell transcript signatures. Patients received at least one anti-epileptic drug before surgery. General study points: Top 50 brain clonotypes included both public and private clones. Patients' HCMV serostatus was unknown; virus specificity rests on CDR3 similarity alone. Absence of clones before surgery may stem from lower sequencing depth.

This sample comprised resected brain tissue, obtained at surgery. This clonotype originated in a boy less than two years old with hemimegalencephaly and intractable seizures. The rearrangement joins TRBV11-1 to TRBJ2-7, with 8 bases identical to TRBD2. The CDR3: CASSRTSGSSYEQYF. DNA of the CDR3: TGTGCCAGCAGCCGAACTAGCGGCAGCTCCTACGAGCAGTACTTC.